This entry lists 14 T cell receptor beta chains sequenced from one sample in a study of cytomegalovirus exposure and HLA in healthy donors. 60 Vbeta and 13 Jbeta primers were used in PCR. Measured with immunoSEQ multiplex PCR; TCRdb has only the in-frame clones, and not every one. Among about 120,000 clones, around three quarters were seen once, and the ten largest hold over 9.5%. Material for sequencing was PBMCs. These TCRs come from a man in his forties in good health and CMV-seropositive.

This clone has only a few counts. V and J are TRBV6-5 and TRBJ1-2, with D perhaps TRBD1 (5 bases). The CDR3 is 13 residues long. Germline-derived CDR1 and CDR2 are MNHEY and SVGAGI. The V and J ends lost 6 bases and 2 bases respectively, with 10 bases between them. The CDR3 protein is CASRSRGNYGYTF. CDR3 sequence (DNA): TGTGCCAGCAGGAGCCGGGGGAACTATGGCTACACCTTC.

In this sample, this clone turned up once. The junction shows a germline mismatch at one end, possibly a read error. CDR3 loop: CASSPLLGHEQYF. Here the CDR3 DNA reads TGTGCTAGCAGCCCGCTACTAGGTCACGAGCAGTACTTC. The V gene is TRBV7-7, the J gene TRBJ2-7; the D gene is possibly TRBD2 (5 bases). Germline V gives CDR1 SSHAT, CDR2 FNYEAQ (reference sequence). The CDR3 extends over 13 amino acids.

CDR3 bases: TGTGCCAGCAGCTTAAGAGTGACAGGGATGAATGAGCAGTTCTTC. Translation gives CASSLRVTGMNEQFF. The rearrangement links TRBV7-3 to TRBJ2-1; 7 bases are a match to TRBD1. Per germline, CDR1 SGHTA and CDR2 FQGTGA. This CDR3 is built from 15 residues. The J segment lost 7 bases and the V segment lost 1 base, leaving 7 bases of the junction unmatched.

The chain joins TRBV12-5 to TRBJ1-1, with D maybe TRBD1 (6 bases). This CDR3 contains 14 residues. CDR1 and CDR2 (germline): LGHNT, FRNRAP. V was cut by 3 bases and J by 7 bases, with 15 bases left in between. As DNA, the CDR3 is TGTGCTAGTGGTTTAGGGCACAGGGAAAGTGAAGCTTTCTTT. Translation: CASGLGHRESEAFF.

V usage is TRBV27 and J usage is TRBJ1-2; 7 positions agree with TRBD1. The CDR3 runs to 16 residues. J gave up 5 bases and V 0 bases, and 9 bases lay outside the gene matches. CDR1 and CDR2 (germline): MNHEY, SMNVEV (reference sequence). CDR3 bases: TGTGCCAGCAGTTTATCGCCAGGACAGGCGACTTATGGCTACACCTTC. Translating gives CASSLSPGQATYGYTF.

The chain employs TRBV7-9 and TRBJ1-4, with 10 bases aligning to TRBD1. V trimming: 6 bases; J trimming: 0 bases; junction bases outside the gene matches: 10. There are 18 residues in the CDR3. Germline V gives CDR1 SEHNR, CDR2 FQNEAQ (reference sequence). The CDR3: CASRTGTGDRATNEKLFF. In DNA, the CDR3 is TGTGCCAGCAGGACCGGGACAGGGGACCGGGCAACTAATGAAAAACTGTTTTTT.

V usage is TRBV13 and J usage is TRBJ2-7; D might be TRBD1 (5 bases). Germline V gene lookup returns CDR1 PRHDT and CDR2 FYEKMQ (reference sequence). Trimming took off 3 bases at V and 3 bases at J, with 9 bases between the two ends. CDR3 length: 13 amino acids. CDR3 loop: CASSFQGLYEQYF. The CDR3 DNA follows: TGTGCCAGCAGCTTTCAGGGTCTCTACGAGCAGTACTTC.

V is TRBV9 and J is TRBJ2-3; D unresolved. The V and J ends lost 4 bases and 0 bases respectively, with 9 bases between them. The CDR3 length is 14 residues. CDR1 is SGDLS, CDR2 YYNGEE, per germline. The chain's CDR3 is CASSPWPSTDTQYF. CDR3 coding DNA: TGTGCCAGCAGCCCTTGGCCGAGCACAGATACGCAGTATTTT.

J is TRBJ2-7 and V is TRBV4-1; possible D gene TRBD1, 5 bases. Germline V gene sequence: CDR1 MGHRA, CDR2 YSYEKL. V lost 0 bases, J lost 0 bases, and 12 bases lay in between. This CDR3 spans 16 amino acids. CDR3 loop: CASSQDSDRSSYEQYF. Here the CDR3 DNA reads TGCGCCAGCAGCCAAGACTCCGACAGAAGCTCCTACGAGCAGTACTTC.

The chain employs TRBV28 and TRBJ1-2; 8 positions match TRBD1. Germline CDR1 and CDR2: MDHEN and SYDVKM. The V segment lost 5 bases and the J segment 5 bases; nucleotides outside the gene matches: 4. This CDR3 contains 13 residues. The CDR3 here is CASSTQGVYGYTF. The CDR3 DNA sequence: TGTGCCAGCAGTACACAGGGGGTATATGGCTACACCTTC.

This clone has more than one count but fewer than ten. DNA of the CDR3: TGTGCCAGCAGCTCTGACAGACGAATCTACGAGCAGTACTTC. It translates to CASSSDRRIYEQYF. The chain employs TRBV7-9 and TRBJ2-7; weak D call: TRBD1 (5 bases). The CDR3 covers 14 residues. The ends were cut back, 4 bases at V and 3 bases at J, with 13 bases in the middle. In germline, CDR1 is SEHNR, CDR2 FQNEAQ (reference sequence).

The chain links TRBV2 to TRBJ2-3; D gene uncertain. CDR3 length: 13 amino acids. Trimming removed 2 bases at V and 0 bases at J, with 3 bases between. Germline loops: CDR1 SNHLY, CDR2 FYNNEI. For the CDR3, the DNA is TGTGCCAGCAGTGAACAGAGCACAGATACGCAGTATTTT. Its translation is CASSEQSTDTQYF.

This sequence joins TRBV5-1 and TRBJ1-2; 9 positions agree with TRBD1. This CDR3 comprises 16 residues. Trimming at V came to 2 bases and at J to 4 bases, leaving 9 bases not matched to a gene. Germline CDR1 reads SGHRS; CDR2 reads YFSETQ. The DNA for the CDR3 is TGCGCCAGCAGCTTCACGCACCGGGACAGGGTCTATGGCTACACCTTC. Protein sequence: CASSFTHRDRVYGYTF.

The table lists this clone with a count of one. The CDR3 is CASSLTGRGNTEAFF. The CDR3 DNA follows: TGTGCCAGCAGCTTAACCGGCAGGGGGAACACTGAAGCTTTCTTT. The rearrangement uses TRBV7-9 and TRBJ1-1; D possibly corresponds to TRBD1 (6 bases). This CDR3 is 15 amino acids long. V was clipped by 2 bases and J by 1 base, with 11 bases between them. Germline V gene lookup returns CDR1 SEHNR and CDR2 FQNEAQ (reference sequence).